The entry below gives a single TCR beta chain sequence along with its context. The target antigen is unknown. Sequencing used immunoSEQ multiplex PCR; TCRdb keeps in-frame clones, though not all of them. The sample holds about 160,000 clones, around 85% seen once. The source of the sample is a study of cytomegalovirus exposure and HLA in healthy donors. The germline V gene encodes CDR1 SQVTM and CDR2 ANQGSEA. Trimming shortened V by 3 bases and J by 4 bases, and 0 bases separated the two germline ends. The CDR3 spans 9 residues. Study outcomes and limitations: For cytomegalovirus status, the classifier reportedly gave diagnoses with high specificity and sensitivity. Researchers counted around 160 TCR beta chains as cytomegalovirus-associated. Most TCR sequences were rare, but some public TCRs occurred in many donors.

From the roughly 120-subject validation cohort, which was separate from the approximately 670-subject first cohort, the donors were drawn. The gene calls are TRBV29-1 and TRBJ1-1; no firm D call. The sequenced sample was PBMCs. This TCR was recovered from a woman aged 30 to 39 in good health and CMV-seronegative. The CDR3 DNA is TGCAGCGTTGACACTGAAGCTTTCTTT. It translates to CSVDTEAFF.